Below, 32 T cell receptor beta chains from the same sample are listed, as sequenced in a study of blood T cell repertoires in COVID-19. TCRdb keeps only in-frame clones here, not all; method: immunoSEQ multiplex PCR. The sample has about 320,000 clones; approximately 81% are singletons. The material sequenced was PBMCs or T cells enriched from blood (not recorded which). The receptors come from a woman in her 30s who had been exposed to COVID-19.

The chain is built from TRBV7-3 and TRBJ2-7, with 13 bases that match TRBD2. The CDR3 spans 15 residues. Germline CDR1 SGHTA, CDR2 FQGTGA. V lost 4 bases and J lost 3; bases outside the gene matches: 3. CDR3: CASSYGTSGVYEQYF. The DNA of the CDR3 is TGTGCCAGCAGCTATGGGACTAGCGGGGTCTACGAGCAGTACTTC.

The chain links TRBV12-3 or TRBV12-4 to TRBJ2-1, with D unresolved. V was pared by 3 bases and J by 7 bases, with 10 bases between. This CDR3 has 13 amino acids. As DNA, the CDR3 is TGTGCCAGCAGTTTTCTCTCGGTGAATGAGCAGTTCTTC. This codes for CASSFLSVNEQFF.

The chain carries TRBV5-4 and TRBJ2-2; D is perhaps TRBD1 (5 bases). The germline V gene encodes CDR1 SGHNT and CDR2 YYREEE (reference sequence). V was pared by 5 bases and J by 1 base, with 9 bases between. The CDR3 runs 14 residues. The CDR3 DNA is TGTGCCAGCAGAAGTCAGGGGAACACCGGGGAGCTGTTTTTT. It yields the protein CASRSQGNTGELFF.

The CDR3 DNA follows: TGCGCCAGCAGCATACCTCCGGGCAGGGGGCAAGACGGGGAGCTGTTTTTT. Translation gives CASSIPPGRGQDGELFF. The chain uses TRBV5-1 and TRBJ2-2, with 8 bases aligning to TRBD1. V shed 4 bases and J 7 bases; nucleotides not matched to a gene: 15. Germline loops: CDR1 SGHRS, CDR2 YFSETQ. The CDR3 extends over 17 amino acids.

The chain recombines TRBV9 with TRBJ1-4, with D uncertain. Trimming pared 0 bases from V and 2 bases from J, leaving 8 bases between. Germline loops: CDR1 SGDLS, CDR2 YYNGEE. The CDR3 loop spans 15 amino acids. The CDR3 nucleotides are TGTGCCAGCAGCGTAGGATGGGCTACTAATGAAAAACTGTTTTTT. Its translation is CASSVGWATNEKLFF. The full variable domain, in which reference TRBV9 and TRBJ1-4 provide the parts outside the CDR3, is DSGVTQTPKHLITATGQRVTLRCSPRSGDLSVYWYQQSLDQGLQFLIQYYNGEERAKGNILERFSAQQFPDLHSELNLSSLELGDSALYFCASSVGWATNEKLFFGSGTQLSVL.

The chain employs TRBV6-1 and TRBJ1-4, with 7 bases that match TRBD1. The V gene's germline CDR1 is MNHNS and CDR2 SASEGT. The V segment lost 1 base and the J segment 7 bases; nucleotides outside the gene matches: 6. The CDR3 consists of 15 residues. The DNA for the CDR3 is TGTGCCAGCAGTGAAGGAAGGAGGGGGCGTGAAAAACTGTTTTTT. This codes for CASSEGRRGREKLFF.

The rearrangement uses TRBV2 and TRBJ1-2; D unclear. This CDR3 comprises 16 residues. The V end lost 1 base, the J end lost 5 bases, and 17 bases lay between the germline ends. CDR1 SNHLY and CDR2 FYNNEI come from the germline V gene. DNA for the CDR3: TGTGCCAGCAGTGAAGGATGGATTCCCAGGCCTTATGGCTACACCTTC. It is translated as CASSEGWIPRPYGYTF.

The V and J genes are TRBV2 and TRBJ1-1, with 8 bases matching TRBD1. Germline trimming cut 5 bases from V and 5 bases from J; bases unmatched to any gene: 4. This CDR3 spans 13 amino acids. Germline values: CDR1 SNHLY, CDR2 FYNNEI. CDR3: CASSRQGRTEAFF. The CDR3 coding sequence is TGTGCCAGCAGTAGACAGGGGAGGACTGAAGCTTTCTTT.

This clone was seen only a few times. This sequence joins TRBV7-8 and TRBJ2-7; 11 bases agree with TRBD1. Germline V lookup: CDR1 SGHVS, CDR2 FQNEAQ. V lost 4 bases and J lost 3; bases outside the gene matches: 2. The CDR3 runs to 14 residues. The CDR3 region has the DNA TGTGCCAGCAGCTGGGACAGGGGGAACTACGAGCAGTACTTC. Translated: CASSWDRGNYEQYF. Filled out from reference TRBV7-8 and TRBJ2-7, the complete variable domain reads GAGVSQSPRYKVAKRGQDVALRCDPISGHVSLFWYQQALGQGPEFLTYFQNEAQLDKSGLPSDRFFAERPEGSVSTLKIQRTQQEDSAVYLCASSWDRGNYEQYFGPGTRLTVT.

This chain uses TRBV14 with TRBJ1-2; 10 nucleotides align to TRBD1. CDR3 size: 15 residues. V lost 1 base and J lost 5; bases outside the gene matches: 4. Germline assignment: CDR1 SGHDN and CDR2 FVKESK. For the CDR3, the DNA is TGTGCCAGCAGCCAAGGGGACAGGGGTGCGTATGGCTACACCTTC. Its translation is CASSQGDRGAYGYTF.

The chain couples TRBV7-9 to TRBJ1-5; D is perhaps TRBD1 (5 bases). The CDR3 has 15 amino acids. The V and J ends lost 1 base and 4 bases respectively, with 11 bases between them. Per germline, CDR1 SEHNR and CDR2 FQNEAQ (reference sequence). CDR3: CASSLEGLTNQPQHF. The CDR3, as DNA: TGTGCCAGCAGCTTAGAGGGACTTACGAATCAGCCCCAGCATTTT.

The J gene is TRBJ1-2, the V gene TRBV2, with D uncertain. The germline V gene has CDR1 SNHLY and CDR2 FYNNEI. Trimming removed 1 base from V and 8 bases from J, with 5 bases in between. The CDR3 contains 11 residues. The CDR3 region has the DNA TGTGCCAGCAGTGAAGACAGCGGCTACACCTTC. Protein product: CASSEDSGYTF.

This clone was recorded once. The J gene is TRBJ2-3, the V gene TRBV9; TRBD2 might be the D (5 bases). CDR1 is SGDLS and CDR2 is YYNGEE in the germline V gene. V lost 0 bases and J 2 bases, leaving 16 bases between the germline ends. The CDR3 is 17 residues long. The CDR3 DNA follows: TGTGCCAGCAGCGTAGGTCCAGCGGAGGATTACACAGATACGCAGTATTTT. This encodes CASSVGPAEDYTDTQYF.

In its sample, this clone was seen a few times. The chain uses TRBV19 and TRBJ2-7, with D possibly matching TRBD1 (5 bases). Germline CDR1 is LNHDA and CDR2 is SQIVND (reference sequence). Trimming took off 6 bases at V and 4 bases at J, with 16 bases between the two ends. The CDR3 is 14 amino acids. DNA of the CDR3: TGTGCCAGTAGCATTGGGGCAGCTGAATACGAGCAGTACTTC. Amino acid sequence: CASSIGAAEYEQYF. Drawing the rest from reference TRBV19 and TRBJ2-7, the complete variable domain is DGGITQSPKYLFRKEGQNVTLSCEQNLNHDAMYWYRQDPGQGLRLIYYSQIVNDFQKGDIAEGYSVSREKKESFPLTVTSAQKNPTAFYLCASSIGAAEYEQYFGPGTRLTVT.

The chain combines TRBV28 with TRBJ1-2; 8 bases map to TRBD1. The CDR3 is made up of 17 amino acids. With 3 bases clipped from V and 3 bases from J, the junction kept 12 bases outside the gene matches. Germline V lookup: CDR1 MDHEN, CDR2 SYDVKM. DNA for the CDR3: TGTGCCAGCAGTTTCCTAGGAGCAGGGGGCGGGTACTATGGCTACACCTTC. It encodes CASSFLGAGGGYYGYTF.

The chain recombines TRBV27 with TRBJ2-1; 10 bases fit TRBD1. The CDR3 sequence is 16 residues long. Germline values: CDR1 MNHEY, CDR2 SMNVEV (reference sequence). The junction had 6 bases not matched to a gene; V was cut back by 2 bases and J by 5 bases. In DNA form, the CDR3 reads TGTGCCAGCAGTTTAGGTGGGGGACAGGGGAACAATGAGCAGTTCTTC. Translating gives CASSLGGGQGNNEQFF.

The chain is built from TRBV5-8 and TRBJ1-4, with 7 bases aligning to TRBD1. The CDR3 is 16 amino acids. Germline loops: CDR1 SGHTS, CDR2 YDEGEE. Trimming cost V 2 bases and J 0 bases; bases outside gene matches: 4. CDR3 loop: CASSFGQVATNEKLFF. CDR3 bases: TGTGCCAGCAGCTTCGGACAGGTCGCAACTAATGAAAAACTGTTTTTT.

CDR3 DNA sequence: TGTGCCATCAGTGACTTGACTGACAGGGCTGGGGCCAACGTCCTGACTTTC. This sequence encodes CAISDLTDRAGANVLTF. The rearrangement uses TRBV10-3 and TRBJ2-6, with TRBD1 matching over 7 bases. The CDR3 runs to 17 residues. With 3 bases clipped from V and 2 bases from J, the junction kept 7 bases outside the gene matches. CDR1 ENHRY and CDR2 SYGVKD come from the germline V gene.

The chain employs TRBV6-5 and TRBJ2-3; D might be TRBD1 (5 bases). V gave up 6 bases and J gave up 2 bases, with 15 bases separating them. The CDR3 length is 15 residues. Looked up from germline, CDR1 is MNHEY and CDR2 is SVGAGI. CDR3 coding DNA: TGTGCCAGCAGCTACAAGGGGTGGTTCACAGATACGCAGTATTTT. Protein: CASSYKGWFTDTQYF.

The chain recombines TRBV7-2 with TRBJ2-1; 13 bases match TRBD2. This CDR3 has 14 residues. Trimming removed 3 bases from V and 9 bases from J; junction bases left unmatched: 2. CDR1 and CDR2 from the germline V gene are SGHTA and FQGNSA. The CDR3 is CASSLGLAGLEQFF. DNA for the CDR3: TGTGCCAGCAGCTTGGGACTAGCGGGGCTTGAGCAGTTCTTC. The variable domain in full, with the rest retrieved from reference TRBV7-2 and TRBJ2-1, is GAGVSQSPSNKVTEKGKDVELRCDPISGHTALYWYRQSLGQGLEFLIYFQGNSAPDKSGLPSDRFSAERTGGSVSTLTIQRTQQEDSAVYLCASSLGLAGLEQFFGPGTRLTVL.

The chain is built from TRBV9 and TRBJ2-1, with a tentative D call TRBD2 (5 bases). This CDR3 has 15 amino acids. Germline CDR1 reads SGDLS; CDR2 reads YYNGEE. With 4 bases removed from V and 5 bases from J, the gap between germline ends came to 16 bases. In DNA form, the CDR3 reads TGTGCCAGCAGCCTTCTAGGAGGTTCCAACAATGAGCAGTTCTTC. Translated: CASSLLGGSNNEQFF.

The chain is built from TRBV19 and TRBJ1-6, with TRBD1 matching over 7 bases. The CDR3 is 14 amino acids. The trim removed 4 bases at V and 4 bases at J, leaving 1 base unmatched. CDR1 is LNHDA and CDR2 is SQIVND in the germline V gene (reference sequence). The DNA for the CDR3 is TGTGCCAGTAGTACGGGACAGTATAATTCACCCCTCCACTTT. As protein: CASSTGQYNSPLHF.

The rearrangement joins TRBV7-9 to TRBJ2-1; perhaps TRBD2 as D (6 bases). The germline gives CDR1 SEHNR, CDR2 FQNEAQ (reference sequence). The V end lost 6 bases, the J end lost 4 bases, and 10 bases lay between the germline ends. The CDR3 is 13 amino acids. The CDR3 spells CASRPGGYNEQFF. The CDR3 coding sequence is TGTGCCAGCAGACCTGGGGGGTACAATGAGCAGTTCTTC.

V gene TRBV19 combines with J gene TRBJ2-7, with D tentatively TRBD2 (7 bases). Trimming removed 5 bases from V and 4 bases from J, with 18 bases in between. CDR3 length equals 15 residues. Germline V gives CDR1 LNHDA, CDR2 SQIVND (reference sequence). CDR3 nucleotide sequence: TGTGCCAGTAGTCTGGGAGGGACACTTGCTTACGAGCAGTACTTC. This sequence encodes CASSLGGTLAYEQYF.

The chain joins TRBV10-2 to TRBJ1-1; tentative D call: TRBD1 (5 bases). The CDR3 extends over 14 amino acids. Per the germline V gene, CDR1 is WSHSY and CDR2 is SAAADI. V dropped 4 bases and J dropped 4 bases, with 13 bases sitting between them. In DNA form, the CDR3 reads TGCGCCAGCAGTGCCCGACAGACGGGCACTGAAGCTTTCTTT. Its protein is CASSARQTGTEAFF.

The chain uses TRBV21-1 and TRBJ1-1; the DNA was not used to check the table's D call, TRBD1. TRBV21-1 is a recognized pseudogene. This CDR3 comprises 15 residues. The CDR3 sequence: CASSTLGVGDTEAFF. CDR3 coding DNA: TGTGCCAGCAGCACCCTGGGCGTTGGTGACACTGAAGCTTTCTTT.

This clone has more than one count but fewer than ten. The V call is TRBV7-8, the J call TRBJ1-1; tentatively, D is TRBD1 (6 bases). The CDR3 extends over 14 amino acids. Trimming removed 4 bases at V and 2 bases at J, with 11 bases between. Looked up from germline, CDR1 is SGHVS and CDR2 is FQNEAQ. CDR3 in amino acids: CASSSPGVNTEAFF. The DNA of the CDR3 is TGTGCCAGCAGCTCCCCAGGGGTAAACACTGAAGCTTTCTTT.

V and J are TRBV28 and TRBJ2-1; TRBD1 matches 7 bases. The CDR3 runs to 17 residues. The germline V gene encodes CDR1 MDHEN and CDR2 SYDVKM. V shed 9 bases, J shed 7 bases, and the junction held 21 bases outside the gene matches. Here the CDR3 reads CASELTPGQYSGNEQFF. CDR3 coding DNA: TGTGCCAGTGAACTAACCCCGGGACAGTACTCGGGGAATGAGCAGTTCTTC. Looking up the rest from reference TRBV28 and TRBJ2-1 gives the full variable domain: DVKVTQSSRYLVKRTGEKVFLECVQDMDHENMFWYRQDPGLGLRLIYFSYDVKMKEKGDIPEGYSVSREKKERFSLILESASTNQTSMYLCASELTPGQYSGNEQFFGPGTRLTVL.

This chain connects TRBV2 to TRBJ1-2; possible D gene TRBD1, 6 bases. V lost 7 bases to trimming and J lost 2 bases, with 17 bases between them. In germline, CDR1 is SNHLY, CDR2 FYNNEI. The CDR3 loop spans 15 amino acids. The CDR3 nucleotides read TGTGCCAGCACCCCGACCAGGGGTCCGAACTATGGCTACACCTTC. Its translation is CASTPTRGPNYGYTF.

This clone is a singleton in its sample. The CDR3 region is CATSDWGVGPKETQYF. The CDR3 DNA sequence: TGTGCCACCAGTGATTGGGGCGTGGGCCCCAAAGAGACCCAGTACTTC. The chain combines TRBV24-1 with TRBJ2-5; the D gene is possibly TRBD1 (5 bases). The CDR3 extends over 16 amino acids. V lost 2 bases and J 3 bases, leaving 15 bases between the germline ends. Per germline, CDR1 KGHDR and CDR2 SFDVKD.

The sample holds one count of this clone. The chain recombines TRBV2 with TRBJ2-5; 8 bases are shared with TRBD1. CDR1 SNHLY and CDR2 FYNNEI come from the germline V gene. V lost 7 bases and J lost 3; bases outside the gene matches: 4. CDR3 length: 13 residues. CDR3 region: CASKDRAEETQYF. The CDR3 bases are TGTGCCAGCAAGGACAGGGCGGAAGAGACCCAGTACTTC.

V usage is TRBV12-3 or TRBV12-4 and J usage is TRBJ2-1; no reliable D call. Trimming shortened V by 2 bases and J by 7 bases, and 6 bases separated the two germline ends. The CDR3 is made up of 12 amino acids. The CDR3 protein is CASSLMRNEQFF. CDR3 in DNA: TGTGCCAGCAGTTTAATGAGGAATGAGCAGTTCTTC.